The rows below give T cell receptor beta chains drawn from one sample of a study of blood T cells in healthy people across ages. TCRdb reprocessed the 5' RACE reads with MiXCR, giving one entry per CDR3 protein. The repertoire holds about 1.6 million distinct CDR3 sequences, with 34% as singletons. Material: blood. The receptors derive from a woman between 25 and 40 years old in good health. Each CDR3 is given with its conserved first and last residue. D genes are given only for firm matches. For some rows the clone size is stated as once, few or many, or as a class when expanded; others skip it.

few	TRBV7-9	TRBD1	TRBJ2-1	CASSLSGTDSPHPYNEQFF	TGTGCCAGCAGCCTCTCCGGGACAGACAGCCCCCACCCCTACAATGAGCAGTTCTTC
NA	TRBV7-2	TRBD2	TRBJ2-3	CASSKRPGLAADTQYF	TGTGCCAGCAGCAAGAGACCGGGACTAGCAGCAGATACGCAGTATTTT
few	TRBV20-1	TRBD2	TRBJ2-1	CSANPGLAYNEQFF	TGCAGTGCTAACCCGGGACTAGCTTACAATGAGCAGTTCTTC
NA	TRBV28	NA	TRBJ2-1	CASSVPQGSHEQFF	TGTGCCAGCAGTGTGCCACAGGGATCCCATGAGCAGTTCTTC
many	TRBV25-1	NA	TRBJ1-4	CASSDPGASEKLFF	TGTGCCAGCAGTGACCCAGGAGCTAGTGAAAAACTGTTTTTT
NA	TRBV12-3/TRBV12-4	NA	TRBJ1-1	CASSLSGLKAPEAFF	TGTGCCAGCAGTTTATCGGGCCTCAAGGCCCCTGAAGCTTTCTTT
few	TRBV7-3	TRBD2	TRBJ2-1	CASSFSAGGRFGEQFF	TGTGCCAGCAGCTTCTCCGCGGGAGGCCGCTTCGGTGAGCAGTTCTTC
few	TRBV7-2	TRBD1	TRBJ2-7	CASSWTGTGLIEQYF	TGTGCCAGCAGCTGGACCGGGACAGGATTAATCGAGCAGTACTTC
few	TRBV10-3	NA	TRBJ2-1	CAISEWSQGYNEQFF	TGTGCCATCAGTGAGTGGTCGCAGGGCTACAATGAGCAGTTCTTC
few	TRBV6-6	TRBD1	TRBJ2-7	CASSYSLRTGTYEQYF	TGTGCCAGCAGTTACTCCCTTCGGACAGGGACCTACGAGCAGTACTTC
NA	TRBV4-1	NA	TRBJ2-1	CASSRIGTGHNEQFF	TGCGCCAGCAGCCGGATAGGGACTGGGCACAATGAGCAGTTCTTC
few	TRBV2	TRBD2	TRBJ2-3	CASSEAGGVTDTQYF	TGTGCCAGCAGTGAGGCGGGGGGTGTAACAGATACGCAGTATTTT
NA	TRBV4-3	NA	TRBJ2-7	CASSQGLQSYEQYF	TGCGCCAGCAGCCAAGGGTTACAGAGCTACGAGCAGTACTTC
NA	TRBV5-1	TRBD2	TRBJ2-1	CASSPPLTSGRNNEQFF	TGCGCCAGCAGCCCACCCCTCACTAGCGGGAGAAACAATGAGCAGTTCTTC
once	TRBV6-5	NA	TRBJ2-2	CASGATTDTGELFF	TGTGCCAGCGGTGCGACAACGGACACCGGGGAGCTGTTTTTT
NA	TRBV7-8	NA	TRBJ1-1	CASSPFRPWGARITEAFF	TGTGCCAGCAGCCCCTTCCGTCCTTGGGGGGCGCGTATCACTGAAGCTTTCTTT
once	TRBV6-5	NA	TRBJ1-2	CASSYSVQGNLNYGYTF	TGTGCCAGCAGTTACTCAGTACAGGGAAATTTGAACTATGGCTACACCTTC
NA	TRBV28	NA	TRBJ2-7	CASSLSSQPRLEQYF	TGTGCCAGCAGTTTATCCAGTCAGCCGCGGCTCGAGCAGTACTTC
few	TRBV6-6	NA	TRBJ1-5	CASSYGDGSNQPQHF	TGTGCCAGCAGTTACGGGGACGGTAGCAATCAGCCCCAGCATTTT
NA	TRBV20-1	NA	TRBJ2-7	CSAIWTVSSYEQYF	TGCAGTGCCATCTGGACGGTGTCCTCCTACGAGCAGTACTTC
few	TRBV15	TRBD2	TRBJ2-7	CATSKDRGLADLYEQYF	TGTGCCACCAGCAAAGACCGAGGACTAGCGGATCTCTACGAGCAGTACTTC
few	TRBV3-1	TRBD1	TRBJ1-2	CASSSPGQGILSYGYTF	TGTGCCAGCAGCTCTCCGGGACAGGGCATTTTGAGTTATGGCTACACCTTC
few	TRBV28	TRBD2	TRBJ2-3	CASSIPTSGSMTDTQYF	TGTGCCAGCAGTATCCCGACTAGCGGGAGCATGACAGATACGCAGTATTTT
NA	TRBV27	TRBD1	TRBJ2-7	CASAGTGRNEQYF	TGTGCCAGCGCCGGGACAGGGAGAAACGAGCAGTACTTC
few	TRBV7-9	NA	TRBJ2-7	CASSLAGPTPTRQYF	TGTGCCAGCAGCTTAGCGGGGCCCACACCTACGAGGCAGTACTTC
NA	TRBV11-2	NA	TRBJ2-3	CASSLRASGRGTILTQYF	TGTGCCAGCAGCTTAAGGGCGTCCGGCCGGGGGACAATTCTTACGCAGTATTTT
NA	TRBV11-1	NA	TRBJ2-5	CASSRGGRGPETQYF	TGTGCCAGCAGCCGCGGGGGCAGGGGCCCAGAGACCCAGTACTTC
many	TRBV4-1	NA	TRBJ2-5	CASSQIAPRETQYF	TGCGCCAGCAGCCAAATTGCCCCCCGGGAGACCCAGTACTTC
NA	TRBV7-9	NA	TRBJ2-3	CASTVTPALSDTQYF	TGTGCCAGCACCGTGACACCGGCTTTGTCAGATACGCAGTATTTT
few	TRBV4-1	NA	TRBJ2-1	CASSVRQGYEQFF	TGCGCCAGCAGCGTCCGTCAAGGATATGAGCAGTTCTTC
NA	TRBV19	NA	TRBJ2-7	CASSPGVTRIGHEQYF	TGTGCCAGTAGTCCTGGGGTGACTAGAATAGGTCACGAGCAGTACTTC
many	TRBV5-5	TRBD2	TRBJ2-1	CASSLGLAGSSYNEQFF	TGTGCCAGCAGCTTGGGACTAGCGGGTAGCTCCTACAATGAGCAGTTCTTC
few	TRBV3-1	NA	TRBJ1-2	CASSQRGEGYGYTF	TGTGCCAGCAGCCAAAGGGGGGAAGGATATGGCTACACCTTC
few	TRBV9	TRBD2	TRBJ2-6	CASSVFTSGSGANVLTF	TGTGCCAGCAGCGTATTTACTAGCGGGTCCGGGGCCAACGTCCTGACTTTC
NA	TRBV5-1	NA	TRBJ1-5	CASSLEGQPDQPQHF	TGCGCCAGCAGCTTGGAGGGACAACCAGATCAGCCCCAGCATTTT
NA	TRBV29-1	TRBD2	TRBJ2-2	CSVAFSGVNTGELFF	TGCAGCGTTGCGTTTAGCGGGGTGAACACCGGGGAGCTGTTTTTT
NA	TRBV6-1	TRBD2	TRBJ2-5	CASSVLAGGAEQYF	TGTGCCAGCAGTGTACTAGCGGGGGGAGCAGAGCAGTACTTC
few	TRBV3-1	TRBD2	TRBJ2-2	CASSVAGNTNTGELFF	TGTGCCAGCAGCGTAGCGGGGAACACGAACACCGGGGAGCTGTTTTTT
NA	TRBV7-6	NA	TRBJ2-1	CASSLVSGAHYNEQFF	TGTGCCAGCAGCTTAGTAAGCGGAGCCCACTACAATGAGCAGTTCTTC
many	TRBV11-2	TRBD2	TRBJ2-1	CASRQRLADYNEQFF	TGTGCCAGCAGGCAGAGACTAGCGGACTACAATGAGCAGTTCTTC
few	TRBV11-2	TRBD2	TRBJ2-1	CASSIQAGGNNEQFF	TGTGCCAGCAGCATACAAGCGGGAGGCAACAATGAGCAGTTCTTC
NA	TRBV6-6	TRBD1	TRBJ2-7	CASSYGTGDVVYEQYF	TGTGCCAGCAGTTACGGGACAGGGGACGTAGTTTACGAGCAGTACTTC